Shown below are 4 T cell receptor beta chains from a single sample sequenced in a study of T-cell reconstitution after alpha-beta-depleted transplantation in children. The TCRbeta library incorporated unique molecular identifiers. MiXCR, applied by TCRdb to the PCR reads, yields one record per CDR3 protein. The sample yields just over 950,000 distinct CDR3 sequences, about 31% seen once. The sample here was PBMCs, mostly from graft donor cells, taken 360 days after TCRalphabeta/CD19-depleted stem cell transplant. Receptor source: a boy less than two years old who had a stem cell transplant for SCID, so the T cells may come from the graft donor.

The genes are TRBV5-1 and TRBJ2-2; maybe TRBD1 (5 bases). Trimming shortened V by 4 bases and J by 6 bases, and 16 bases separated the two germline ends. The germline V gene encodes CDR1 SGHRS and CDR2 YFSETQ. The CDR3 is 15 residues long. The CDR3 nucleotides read TGCGCCAGCAGCCAGGGCGGCAGGGTCGCCGGGGAGCTGTTTTTT. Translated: CASSQGGRVAGELFF.

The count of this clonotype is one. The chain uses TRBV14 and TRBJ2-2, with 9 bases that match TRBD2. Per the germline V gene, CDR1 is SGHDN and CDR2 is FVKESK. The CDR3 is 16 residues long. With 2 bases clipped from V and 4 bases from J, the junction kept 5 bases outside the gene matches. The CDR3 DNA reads TGTGCCAGCAGCCAACGAGCGGGGGGACGCACCGGGGAGCTGTTTTTT. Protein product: CASSQRAGGRTGELFF.

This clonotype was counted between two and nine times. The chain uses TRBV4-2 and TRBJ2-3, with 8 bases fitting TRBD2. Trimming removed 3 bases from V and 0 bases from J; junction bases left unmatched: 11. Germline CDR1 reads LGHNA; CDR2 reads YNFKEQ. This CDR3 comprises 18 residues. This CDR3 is CASSHRVAGFTSTDTQYF. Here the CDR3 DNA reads TGTGCCAGCAGCCACAGGGTAGCGGGGTTCACTAGCACAGATACGCAGTATTTT.

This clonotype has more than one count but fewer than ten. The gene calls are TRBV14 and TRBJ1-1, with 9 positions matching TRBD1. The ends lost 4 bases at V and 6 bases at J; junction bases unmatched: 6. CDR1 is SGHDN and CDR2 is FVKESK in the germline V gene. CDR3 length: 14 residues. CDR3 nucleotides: TGTGCCAGCAGCCCGACCCGGGACAGGGCTGAAGCTTTCTTT. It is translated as CASSPTRDRAEAFF.